A single sample gave rise to the 18 T cell receptor beta chains below, sequenced in a study of shared clonotypes between healthy human individuals. This table comes from immunoSEQ multiplex PCR, and its TCRdb copy is limited to in-frame clones, with some not included. The sample includes roughly 2.2 million clones, approximately 95% of them seen just once. The sample was naive CD4+ T cells from PBMCs. The subset is: CD45RA+ positively selected. The receptors originated from a man aged 18 to 30 in good health. Some clones in this sample may be carry-over from other donors' samples.

This chain links TRBV9 with TRBJ2-1, with D possibly TRBD1 on 5 matching bases. Per the germline V gene, CDR1 is SGDLS and CDR2 is YYNGEE. CDR3 length: 15 amino acids. V was pared by 0 bases and J by 6 bases, with 13 bases between. The CDR3 nucleotides read TGTGCCAGCAGCGTAGGGGGCACCTATGCCAATGAGCAGTTCTTC. This codes for CASSVGGTYANEQFF.

V and J are TRBV5-1 and TRBJ2-5; possibly TRBD1 for D (6 bases). CDR1 is SGHRS and CDR2 is YFSETQ in the germline V gene. The CDR3 extends over 14 amino acids. The V gene lost 2 bases and the J gene lost 3 bases, with 11 bases spanning the gap. This chain's CDR3 is CASSLQGYKETQYF. In DNA form, the CDR3 reads TGCGCCAGCAGCTTACAGGGATACAAAGAGACCCAGTACTTC.

V gene TRBV29-1 combines with J gene TRBJ1-3; possibly TRBD1 for D (5 bases). In germline, CDR1 is SQVTM, CDR2 ANQGSEA. With 6 bases removed from V and 0 bases from J, the gap between germline ends came to 12 bases. The CDR3 covers 14 residues. The CDR3 DNA is TGCAGCGTCCGGGACCCGTACTCTGGAAACACCATATATTTT. It translates to CSVRDPYSGNTIYF.

The V call is TRBV19, the J call TRBJ2-7; tentative D call: TRBD2 (5 bases). The CDR3 extends over 13 amino acids. V lost 10 bases and J lost 2, with 15 bases in between. Germline CDR1 and CDR2: LNHDA and SQIVND (reference sequence). Here the CDR3 DNA reads TGTGCCACCCAGCGGACCAACCCCTACGAGCAGTACTTC. Translation gives CATQRTNPYEQYF.

The V call is TRBV5-6, the J call TRBJ1-2; the match to TRBD1 covers 9 bases. Trimming removed 4 bases from V and 3 bases from J; junction bases left unmatched: 10. Germline CDR1 SGHDT, CDR2 YYEEEE. The CDR3 sequence is 16 residues long. The CDR3 protein is CASSPGTGRAYYGYTF. DNA of the CDR3: TGTGCCAGCAGCCCAGGGACAGGGAGGGCGTACTATGGCTACACCTTC.

Comments on this clone: The CDR3 ends on some other residue instead of the conserved phenylalanine or tryptophan, so this is likely a read error. No DNA is shown, since the ends of the CDR3 on it are uncertain; the CDR3 is the one TCRdb lists. The chain couples TRBV28 to TRBJ1-1. The CDR3 totals 12 residues, both ends included. CDR1 is MDHEN and CDR2 is SYDVKM in the germline V gene. This CDR3 reads CASSSWASGLDQ.

The CDR3 DNA reads as TGTGCCAGTAGTATCGGTCAGAGTCTTCTTTGGGAAGCTTTCTTT. This gives the protein CASSIGQSLLWEAFF. V usage is TRBV19 and J usage is TRBJ1-1; no clear D. V was cut by 3 bases and J by 8 bases, with 19 bases left in between. Germline CDR1 is LNHDA and CDR2 is SQIVND (reference sequence). This CDR3 spans 15 amino acids.

This clone was detected once. The chain has TRBV4-3 and TRBJ2-2; possibly TRBD2 for D (6 bases). V was clipped by 1 base and J by 7 bases, with 7 bases between them. CDR3 length: 13 amino acids. Germline CDR1 reads LGHNA; CDR2 reads YSLEER. The CDR3 loop is CASSQVGGGELFF. The CDR3 DNA sequence: TGCGCCAGCAGCCAAGTGGGGGGCGGGGAGCTGTTTTTT.

The rearrangement joins TRBV2 to TRBJ1-5; possibly TRBD1 for D (6 bases). Germline V gene lookup returns CDR1 SNHLY and CDR2 FYNNEI. With 5 bases removed from V and 4 bases from J, the gap between germline ends came to 12 bases. The CDR3 consists of 14 residues. The CDR3 is CASSWTAANQPQHF. The CDR3 DNA reads TGTGCCAGCAGTTGGACAGCGGCAAATCAGCCCCAGCATTTT.

Note on this clone: One junction end does not reproduce the germline sequence, and a read error may be involved. The chain combines TRBV30 with TRBJ2-7, with a possible D match to TRBD1 (7 bases). This CDR3 has 13 residues. Germline values: CDR1 GTSNPN, CDR2 SVGIG (reference sequence). DNA for the CDR3: TGTGCCTGGAGTCCTCCGTGGTACTCAGGGGGGCGCTTC. The encoded protein is CAWSPPWYSGGRF.

The CDR3 nucleotides read TGTGCCAGCTCACCAGAATGGCAGGGCCCTGGGTACGAGCAGTACTTC. It specifies CASSPEWQGPGYEQYF. This chain joins TRBV18 and TRBJ2-7; D perhaps matches TRBD1 (5 bases). The V gene's germline CDR1 is KGHSH and CDR2 LQKENI. V was shortened by 2 bases and J by 4 bases, with 18 bases between the two germline ends. This CDR3 is built from 16 residues.

This clone was detected only a few times. The V gene is TRBV27, the J gene TRBJ1-1; D remains ambiguous. Trimming left V 6 bases short and J 8 bases short, with 16 bases between. The CDR3 contains 13 residues. Looked up from germline, CDR1 is MNHEY and CDR2 is SMNVEV (reference sequence). The CDR3 protein is CASSLRTSVEAFF. In DNA, the CDR3 is TGTGCCAGCAGCCTCCGGACGAGTGTCGAAGCTTTCTTT.

The rearrangement uses TRBV27 and TRBJ2-7; either TRBD1 or TRBD2 may fit D (5 bases each). With 5 bases removed from V and 0 bases from J, the gap between germline ends came to 17 bases. Looked up from germline, CDR1 is MNHEY and CDR2 is SMNVEV (reference sequence). The CDR3 runs 16 residues. In DNA, the CDR3 is TGTGCCAGCAGTCCCCGGGGACCGCGGGTCTCCTACGAGCAGTACTTC. Translation: CASSPRGPRVSYEQYF.

V usage is TRBV4-3 and J usage is TRBJ2-7; 12 nucleotides match TRBD2. The CDR3 consists of 16 residues. The germline V gene encodes CDR1 LGHNA and CDR2 YSLEER. Trimming at V came to 1 base and at J to 2 bases, leaving 3 bases not matched to a gene. The CDR3 reads CASSQGLAGDAYEQYF. The CDR3 DNA reads TGCGCCAGCAGCCAAGGACTAGCGGGAGACGCCTACGAGCAGTACTTC.

Points on this clone: At the DNA level, this CDR3 is encoded by other sequences in the same sample as well. The J gene is TRBJ2-5, the V gene TRBV7-3; 7 bases map to TRBD2. CDR1 is SGHTA, CDR2 FQGTGA, per germline. Losses at the gene ends were 5 bases for V and 2 bases for J; bases not matched to a gene: 2. The CDR3 is 13 amino acids. CDR3 nucleotide sequence: TGTGCCAGCAGCCTAGCGGCACAAGAGACCCAGTACTTC. The encoded protein is CASSLAAQETQYF.

V is TRBV5-1 and J is TRBJ2-5; TRBD1 or TRBD2 may be the D gene (5 bases each). The CDR3 sequence is 15 residues long. Trimming left V 5 bases short and J 5 bases short, with 19 bases between. Per the germline V gene, CDR1 is SGHRS and CDR2 is YFSETQ. CDR3 sequence: CASSGAGLGTETQYF. In DNA form, the CDR3 reads TGCGCCAGCAGTGGTGCCGGCCTGGGGACGGAGACCCAGTACTTC.

Details on this clone: The same CDR3 can be traced to other DNA sequences in this sample. The chain uses TRBV9 and TRBJ1-1; 8 positions agree with TRBD1. The J segment lost 3 bases and the V segment lost 2 bases, leaving 6 bases of the junction unmatched. CDR1 is SGDLS, CDR2 YYNGEE, per germline. The CDR3 extends over 15 amino acids. The CDR3: CASSVAGGRDTEAFF. The CDR3, as DNA: TGTGCCAGCAGCGTGGCAGGGGGCCGGGACACTGAAGCTTTCTTT.

In regard to this clone: This same CDR3 is encoded by further DNA sequences in the sample. This chain connects TRBV28 to TRBJ2-7; 7 nucleotides match TRBD1. The CDR3 runs to 13 residues. After removal of 2 bases from V and 4 bases from J, the junction contained 2 bases not matched to a gene. CDR1 is MDHEN, CDR2 SYDVKM, per germline. CDR3 sequence (DNA): TGTGCCAGCAGTTTAGGACAGGATTACGAGCAGTACTTC. Its protein is CASSLGQDYEQYF.